This T cell receptor (beta chain) originates from a study of shared clonotypes between healthy human individuals (dated by TCRdb to 2020 to 2022). Some background on the complete study: The cohort included three men and a couple of women between 18 and 49 years of age. Per donor, three plates each were used for CD4 naive and CD4 memory, two for CD8 naive, and one for CD8 memory. Blood TCR repertoires of five healthy adults were deeply sequenced to estimate repertoire size and the extent of clonotype sharing between individuals. To increase sequencing depth and limit assay-specific biases, different laboratories used diverse techniques to prepare libraries and sequence TCR repertoires. Each donor's leukapheresis produced roughly between about 0.8 and 10 billion PBMCs. The full study reports these points: Clonotypes shared by all four sorted-subset donors showed higher generation probabilities than non-shared clonotypes. Even with the large sequencing depth, rarefaction of the sorted-subset datasets indicated that sequencing was incomplete. Sharing across four donors was observed for approximately 5% of naive CD4, about 3.2% of naive CD8, around 2.5% of memory CD4, and around 0.44% of memory CD8 clonotypes. Pairwise subsampling indicated that sequencing depth was expected to affect the degree of clonotype sharing among donors. Sampling was limited to blood, and TCR repertoires in tissue likely differ from TCR repertoires in blood. Because the study included only a small number of donors, the genetic and exposure-history diversity represented was limited. Larger estimated clonotype richness was generally found for naive subsets than for memory subsets.

Donors were healthy HIV-negative adults with no recently reported acute infections or vaccinations. Only Caucasian adults living in Nashville, Tennessee, USA were represented among the donors. CD4+ T cells were enriched through magnetic negative selection, after which naive cells were positively selected on CD45RA and the remaining negative fraction served as the memory subset. After blood collection by leukapheresis, PBMCs were isolated using Ficoll-Histopaque density gradient centrifugation and then cryopreserved in the vapor phase of liquid nitrogen. Purity and quantity of every magnetically sorted T cell population were checked by analytical flow cytometry. Genomic DNA was isolated from each sorted fraction and quantified by UV absorbance on a Nanodrop 2000c. Trimmed from V: 2 bases; trimmed from J: 0 bases; junction bases lacking a gene match: 2. The CDR3, from cysteine to phenylalanine, totals 15 residues. This entry keeps only the CDR3 DNA: 45 bases, framed from base 1. The germline V gene yields MNHEY for CDR1 and SVGAGI for CDR2.

Notes on this clone: No cognate antigen has been identified for it. Base qualities are not at hand, and no much larger clone is one base apart.

TCR CDR3 regions were amplified from genomic DNA by multiplex PCR using the deep immunoSEQ assay. Extracted genomic DNA from each cell subset was spread evenly across all wells of several immunoSEQ 96-well plates, with each plate serving as a replicate. Each replicate PCR for sorted subsets received about 0.2 ug genomic DNA, equal to about 30,000 T cell genomes. The purified libraries were quantified using a Qubit 3.0 fluorometer, sized with a Bioanalyzer 2100, and then quantified again using the KAPA Library Quantification kit. A separate single-read 150-cycle Illumina NextSeq 550 flow cell was used to sequence each immunoSEQ 96-well plate. The source study handled its data this way. Because the immunoSEQ output held only junctional sequences and lacked quality scores, the filtering could not match the filtering applied to full-length reads. Sequences were annotated with PyIR, a Python wrapper for IgBLAST v1.9, and V/J genes and CDR3 were assigned using IMGT germline references. Any read was removed if the V/J assignment was weak (E-value above 1e-6), the CDR3 was missing, or the read contained stop codons, out-of-frame junctions, or ambiguous translated residues. V3J clonotypes were defined by identical inferred V gene, J gene, and CDR3 amino acid sequence. To compute the percentage overlap between repertoires, the number of shared unique clonotypes was divided by the size of the smaller repertoire. Repertoire richness was assessed with RTK rarefaction, the Chao1 estimator, and Recon v2.1 estimates of unobserved clonotypes. Generation probabilities for all TCRbeta clonotypes obtained by the gDNA method from four donors were computed using OLGA. TCRdb carries this immuneACCESS record with in-frame sequences only. Its versions omit some clonotypes, under half of them owing to an unresolved V gene in the studies checked, with the rest unexplained. D and trimming were read from the DNA, whereas the V and J calls and clone size are those reported in that table. Recorded for this sample are 2 million to 2.5 million clones; 85% to 95% of them occurred a single time. The leading ten clones occupy about 0.41% of the sample.

The sequence came from a man between 18 and 29 years old in good health. Some clones in this sample may be carry-over from other donors' samples. Material: naive CD4+ T cells from PBMCs. This sample's cell subset or site label indicates: CD45RA+ positively selected. This chain is built from TRBV6-5 and TRBJ2-3; a stretch of 7 junction bases matches TRBD2. The DNA sequence follows: TGTGCCAGCAGTTACCCTAGCGGAAGCACAGATACGCAGTATTTT. Its coded protein is CASSYPSGSTDTQYF.